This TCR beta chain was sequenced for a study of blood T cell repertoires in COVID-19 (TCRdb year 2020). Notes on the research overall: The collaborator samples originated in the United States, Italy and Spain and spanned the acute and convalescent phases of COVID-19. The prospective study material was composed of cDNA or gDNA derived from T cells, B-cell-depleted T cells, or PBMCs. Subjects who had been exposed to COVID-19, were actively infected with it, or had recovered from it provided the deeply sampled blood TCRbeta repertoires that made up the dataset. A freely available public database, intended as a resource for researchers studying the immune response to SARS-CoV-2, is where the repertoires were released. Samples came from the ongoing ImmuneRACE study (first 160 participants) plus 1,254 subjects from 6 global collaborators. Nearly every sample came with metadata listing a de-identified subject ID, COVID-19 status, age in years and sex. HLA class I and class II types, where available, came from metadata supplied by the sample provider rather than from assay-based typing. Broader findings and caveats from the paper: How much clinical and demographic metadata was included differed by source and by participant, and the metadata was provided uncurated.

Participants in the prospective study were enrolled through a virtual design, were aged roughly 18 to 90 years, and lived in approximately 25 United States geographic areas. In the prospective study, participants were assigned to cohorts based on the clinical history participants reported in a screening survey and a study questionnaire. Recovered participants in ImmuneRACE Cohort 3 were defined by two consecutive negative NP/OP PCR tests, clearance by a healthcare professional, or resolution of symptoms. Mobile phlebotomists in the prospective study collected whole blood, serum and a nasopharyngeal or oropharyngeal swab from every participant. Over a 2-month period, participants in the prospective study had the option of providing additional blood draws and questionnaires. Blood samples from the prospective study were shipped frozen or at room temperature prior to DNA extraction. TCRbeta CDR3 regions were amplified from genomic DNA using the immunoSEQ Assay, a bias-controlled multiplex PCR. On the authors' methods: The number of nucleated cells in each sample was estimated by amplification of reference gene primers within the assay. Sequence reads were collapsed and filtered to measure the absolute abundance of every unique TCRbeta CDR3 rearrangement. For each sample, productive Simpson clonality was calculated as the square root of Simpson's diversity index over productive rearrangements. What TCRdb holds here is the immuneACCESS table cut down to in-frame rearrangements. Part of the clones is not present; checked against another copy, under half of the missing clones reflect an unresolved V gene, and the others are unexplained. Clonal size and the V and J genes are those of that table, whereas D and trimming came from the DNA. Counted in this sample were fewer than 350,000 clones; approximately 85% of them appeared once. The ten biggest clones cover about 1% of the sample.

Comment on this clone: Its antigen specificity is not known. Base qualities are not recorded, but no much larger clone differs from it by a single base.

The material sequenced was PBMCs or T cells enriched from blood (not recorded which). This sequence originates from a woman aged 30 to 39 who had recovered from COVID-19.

The sequenced DNA: TGTGCCAGTAGTCCGTTGGAGTCGCCTGGAAACACCATATATTTT. Its protein reads: CASSPLESPGNTIYF. The chain is assembled from TRBV19 and TRBJ1-3, with the D segment identity uncertain. As encoded in the germline V gene (reference sequence), CDR1 is LNHDA while CDR2 is SQIVND. V was cut back by 5 bases and J by 2 bases, leaving a gap of 13 bases between them. There are 15 amino acids in the CDR3, from cysteine to phenylalanine inclusive. Only CDR3 DNA is held: 45 bases, read in frame from base 1.